This T cell receptor (beta chain) was sequenced in a study of blood T cell repertoires in COVID-19. As for the study in general: The study drew acute and convalescent COVID-19 samples from the United States, Italy and Spain. PBMCs, B-cell-depleted T cells, or T cells provided the cDNA or gDNA that made up the material.

There are 13 residues in the CDR3. Germline values: CDR1 LGHDT, CDR2 YNNKEL (reference sequence). Trimming at V came to 10 bases and at J to 7 bases, leaving 9 bases not matched to a gene. Libraries were prepared by immunoSEQ multiplex PCR; TCRdb keeps only in-frame clonotypes and omits some of them. The profile covers 150,000 to 200,000 clones, with approximately 80% appearing a single time and 1.5% taken by the ten largest. The J gene is TRBJ1-2, the V gene TRBV3-1 (or the pseudogene TRBV3-2), with 10 positions matching TRBD1. Sequencing used peripheral blood. This receptor was obtained from a human donor in a cohort sampled during active COVID-19. The CDR3 reads CATSGGDRGGYTF. The CDR3 DNA follows: TGTGCCACCTCGGGGGGGGACAGGGGTGGCTACACCTTC.